This T cell receptor (beta chain) was captured in a study of shared clonotypes between healthy human individuals. Here immunoSEQ multiplex PCR was the method, and the copy in TCRdb shows in-frame clones only, minus some. Of a few hundred thousand clones in the sample, around 67% are singletons; the top ten hold under 13%. Study outcomes and limitations: Researchers sampled only blood; tissue repertoires likely differ.

The length of the CDR3 is 11 residues. With 7 bases removed from V and 6 bases from J, the gap between germline ends came to 9 bases. From germline, CDR1 is SNHLY and CDR2 FYNNEI. Donors were Caucasian adults residing in Nashville, Tennessee, USA. Notes on this clone: Antigen specificity is unknown.

The sequence came from a man aged 30 to 39 in good health. V and J are TRBV2 and TRBJ1-1; no reliable D call. Specimen: memory CD4+ T cells sorted from blood. Subset noted: CD45RA-negative fraction. CDR3 sequence: CASTSQAEAFF. The CDR3 DNA sequence: TGTGCCAGCACCTCCCAGGCTGAAGCTTTCTTT.